This T cell receptor beta chain originates from a study of T-cell reconstitution after alpha-beta-depleted transplantation in children. General study points: Alpha-beta T cells about two months after transplant reportedly derived from several hundred expanded graft clones.

Points on this clonotype: Its antigen is undetermined.

In germline, CDR1 is SGHTA, CDR2 FQGTGA. The CDR3 spans 17 residues. V gave up 0 bases and J gave up 2 bases; unmatched junction bases: 8. TCRbeta library preparation incorporated unique molecular identifiers. TCRdb ran MiXCR on the PCR reads and lists one entry per CDR3 protein. The sample consists of around 490,000 distinct CDR3 sequences, roughly 10% of them appearing once. The sequenced sample was PBMCs, mostly from graft donor cells, obtained 180 days after TCRalphabeta/CD19-depleted stem cell transplant. The clonotype was recovered from a female patient between 2 and 10 years old who had a stem cell transplant for aplastic anemia, so the T cells may come from the graft donor. The chain uses TRBV7-3 and TRBJ2-3, with 7 bases lining up with TRBD2. CDR3 sequence (DNA): TGTGCCAGCAGCTTAACCCCGATGAGCGGGGTCACAGATACGCAGTATTTT. Protein sequence: CASSLTPMSGVTDTQYF.